This T cell receptor (beta chain) appears in the sequencing data of a study of cytomegalovirus exposure and HLA in healthy donors. Overall study results and limits: The study put about 180 TCR beta chains on its list as cytomegalovirus-associated. In vitro assays verified that a few CMV-associated chains recognized CMV antigens specifically.

The data were produced by immunoSEQ multiplex PCR, yet TCRdb's version contains in-frame clones alone and is incomplete. This sample carries some 250,000 clones, 90% of them seen once, and the ten largest clones take roughly 3%. Per germline, CDR1 MNHNS and CDR2 SASEGT. The germline V and J ends were trimmed by 7 bases and 3 bases, with 13 bases remaining between them. The CDR3 is 13 residues long. Notes on this clone: Its antigen is still unknown.

Separate from the approximately 600-subject first cohort was the approximately 120-subject validation cohort, to which the donors belonged. V and J are TRBV6-1 and TRBJ2-7; weak D call: TRBD1 (6 bases). Sample: PBMCs. This clonotype was obtained from a woman in her thirties in good health and CMV-seronegative. CDR3 nucleotide sequence: TGTGCCAGCAAGGGGGTACTTGACTACGAGCAGTACTTC. Residues: CASKGVLDYEQYF.